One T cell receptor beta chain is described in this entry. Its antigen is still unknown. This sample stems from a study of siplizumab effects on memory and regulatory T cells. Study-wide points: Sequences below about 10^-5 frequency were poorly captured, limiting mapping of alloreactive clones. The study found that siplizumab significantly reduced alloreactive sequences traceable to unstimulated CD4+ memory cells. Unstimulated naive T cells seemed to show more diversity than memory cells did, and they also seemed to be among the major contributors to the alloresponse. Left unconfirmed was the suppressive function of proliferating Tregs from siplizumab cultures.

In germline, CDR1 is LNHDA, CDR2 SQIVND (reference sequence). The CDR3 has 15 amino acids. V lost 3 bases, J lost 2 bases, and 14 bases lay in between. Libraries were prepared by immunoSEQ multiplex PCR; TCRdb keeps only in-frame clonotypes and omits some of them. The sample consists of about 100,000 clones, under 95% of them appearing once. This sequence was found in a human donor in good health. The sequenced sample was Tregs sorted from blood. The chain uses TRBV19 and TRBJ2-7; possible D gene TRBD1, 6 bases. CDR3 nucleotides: TGTGCCAGTAGTATCGCCCTCGGACAGCCCTACGAGCAGTACTTC. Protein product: CASSIALGQPYEQYF. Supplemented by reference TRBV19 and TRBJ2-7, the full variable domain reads DGGITQSPKYLFRKEGQNVTLSCEQNLNHDAMYWYRQDPGQGLRLIYYSQIVNDFQKGDIAEGYSVSREKKESFPLTVTSAQKNPTAFYLCASSIALGQPYEQYFGPGTRLTVT.